These 27 T cell receptor beta chains originate from one sample sequenced in a study of cytomegalovirus exposure and HLA in healthy donors. With 60 Vbeta and 13 Jbeta primers, the PCR was carried out. The protocol was immunoSEQ multiplex PCR, while the TCRdb copy is restricted to in-frame clones and leaves out a portion. Of 100,000 to 150,000 clones detected, about four fifths appear once; the ten largest clones hold about 13%. Specimen: PBMCs. The receptors were gathered from a woman aged 60-70 years in good health and CMV-seropositive.

The chain combines TRBV11-2 with TRBJ2-1; 9 bases map to TRBD1. Trimming removed 2 bases from V and 8 bases from J; junction bases left unmatched: 1. Germline CDR1 is SGHAT and CDR2 is FQNNGV. The CDR3 consists of 13 residues. In DNA, the CDR3 is TGTGCCAGCAGCTTATGGACAGGGGATGAGCAGTTCTTC. Protein product: CASSLWTGDEQFF.

The chain employs TRBV5-1 and TRBJ1-1; D remains unclear. The germline V gene encodes CDR1 SGHRS and CDR2 YFSETQ. V was trimmed by 4 bases and J by 0 bases, leaving 7 bases between them. This CDR3 has 13 residues. The chain's CDR3 is CASSPGLNTEAFF. In DNA, the CDR3 is TGCGCCAGCAGCCCGGGGTTGAACACTGAAGCTTTCTTT. Based on the CDR3 plus reference TRBV5-1 and TRBJ1-1, the full variable domain is KAGVTQTPRYLIKTRGQQVTLSCSPISGHRSVSWYQQTPGQGLQFLFEYFSETQRNKGNFPGRFSGRQFSNSRSEMNVSTLELGDSALYLCASSPGLNTEAFFGQGTRLTVV.

V is TRBV11-1 and J is TRBJ1-1; D might be TRBD1 (6 bases). V was trimmed by 4 bases and J by 8 bases, leaving 8 bases between them. CDR3 length: 11 amino acids. Germline V lookup: CDR1 SGHAT, CDR2 FQDESV (reference sequence). The CDR3 DNA follows: TGTGCCAGCAGCTCGGACAGCGAAGCTTTCTTT. It encodes CASSSDSEAFF.

This clone was found a few times. The chain links TRBV5-1 to TRBJ2-3; D gene unclear. The CDR3 loop spans 14 amino acids. The ends were cut back, 6 bases at V and 2 bases at J, with 13 bases in the middle. Germline-derived CDR1 and CDR2 are SGHRS and YFSETQ. The CDR3 DNA reads TGCGCCAGCACCCACCAGGATTTCACAGATACGCAGTATTTT. Its protein product is CASTHQDFTDTQYF.

This chain's CDR3 is CASSLTGDTQYF. The CDR3 bases are TGTGCCAGCAGCCTGACGGGAGATACGCAGTATTTT. This chain connects TRBV11-2 to TRBJ2-3; D gene uncertain. CDR3 length equals 12 residues. Germline CDR1 reads SGHAT; CDR2 reads FQNNGV. Deletions cut 5 bases from V and 5 bases from J, with 8 bases between.

This sequence joins TRBV15 and TRBJ2-7, with 7 positions matching TRBD2. The CDR3 has 16 residues. V trimming: 1 base; J trimming: 0 bases; junction bases outside the gene matches: 6. Germline V gives CDR1 LNHNV, CDR2 YYDKDF (reference sequence). As DNA, the CDR3 is TGTGCCACCAGCAGAGGTCTAGGGGAGGGCTCCTACGAGCAGTACTTC. Its translation is CATSRGLGEGSYEQYF.

The chain has TRBV12-5 and TRBJ1-1; tentative D call: TRBD1 (5 bases). The CDR3 loop spans 14 amino acids. Trimming removed 7 bases from V and 1 base from J, with 13 bases in between. Germline V gene sequence: CDR1 LGHNT, CDR2 FRNRAP. The CDR3 coding sequence is TGTGCTAGTGCCCCAGGGCTCCAGAACACTGAAGCTTTCTTT. Encoded protein: CASAPGLQNTEAFF.

V is TRBV6-6 and J is TRBJ2-5; 7 nucleotides match TRBD2. V shed 4 bases, J shed 4 bases, and the junction held 9 bases outside the gene matches. Germline-derived CDR1 and CDR2 are MNHNY and SVGAGI (reference sequence). This CDR3 contains 15 residues. CDR3 region: CASSWGGSLRETQYF. DNA of the CDR3: TGTGCCAGCAGTTGGGGGGGGTCCCTGAGAGAGACCCAGTACTTC.

The chain is built from TRBV29-1 and TRBJ1-2; the D is unclear. The CDR3 loop spans 12 amino acids. V was trimmed by 0 bases and J by 4 bases, leaving 6 bases between them. Germline CDR1 SQVTM, CDR2 ANQGSEA. The CDR3 protein is CSVEETPYGYTF. For the CDR3, the DNA is TGCAGCGTTGAAGAGACACCCTATGGCTACACCTTC.

Regarding this clone: In this CDR3 the conserved last residue, phenylalanine or tryptophan, is missing, so a read error is likely. The chain has TRBV7-6 and TRBJ1-1; 7 bases map to TRBD1. This CDR3 has 16 amino acids. J was trimmed by 1 base and V by 5 bases; bases with no gene match: 10. The V gene's germline CDR1 is SGHVS and CDR2 FNYEAQ. CDR3 bases: TGTGCCAGCAGCCCGGATAAGGGACAGAAGAACACTGAAGCTTTCCTT. It specifies CASSPDKGQKNTEAFL.

There are a few counts of this clone. V usage is TRBV28 and J usage is TRBJ1-6, with D hard to call. CDR1 and CDR2 (germline): MDHEN, SYDVKM. The CDR3 has 13 amino acids. V lost 6 bases and J lost 8, with 11 bases in between. The CDR3 DNA reads TGTGCCAGCAGGGAGAGGACTCATTCACCCCTCCACTTT. It is translated as CASRERTHSPLHF.

This clone occurred a few times. The chain links TRBV27 to TRBJ1-5; D remains unclear. V gave up 2 bases and J gave up 1 base, with 3 bases separating them. CDR1 and CDR2 from the germline V gene are MNHEY and SMNVEV (reference sequence). The CDR3 length is 13 residues. CDR3 sequence reads: CASSLESNQPQHF. Written as DNA, the CDR3 is TGTGCCAGCAGTTTAGAGAGCAATCAGCCCCAGCATTTT.

J is TRBJ2-7 and V is TRBV11-2; 13 bases line up with TRBD2. Germline-derived CDR1 and CDR2 are SGHAT and FQNNGV. J was trimmed by 2 bases and V by 6 bases; bases with no gene match: 7. The CDR3 loop spans 16 amino acids. The CDR3 is CASRSPGLAGAYEQYF. For the CDR3, the DNA is TGTGCCAGCAGATCACCCGGACTAGCGGGAGCCTACGAGCAGTACTTC.

As to this clone: Mismatch with germline at one junction end may stem from a read error. The rearrangement joins TRBV10-3 to TRBJ1-1; a weak D match, TRBD1 (6 bases). The CDR3 loop spans 15 amino acids. Germline CDR1 reads ENHRY; CDR2 reads SYGVKD. CDR3 loop: CAISETGSVSTEASF. The DNA for the CDR3 is TGTGCCATCAGTGAGACAGGGTCGGTGAGCACTGAAGCTTCCTTT.

Written as DNA, the CDR3 is TGCGCCAGCAGCTTAGGAGGGGGGGCGACCACCGGGGAGCTGTTTTTT. Its translation is CASSLGGGATTGELFF. This chain uses TRBV5-1 with TRBJ2-2; maybe TRBD2 (7 bases). V was cut by 2 bases and J by 4 bases, with 15 bases left in between. The germline V gene encodes CDR1 SGHRS and CDR2 YFSETQ. This CDR3 is built from 16 residues.

The chain couples TRBV5-6 to TRBJ1-2; the D is unclear. The CDR3 contains 13 residues. V lost 0 bases, J lost 8 bases, and 11 bases lay in between. From germline, CDR1 is SGHDT and CDR2 YYEEEE. Here the CDR3 reads CASSLGQSRGYTF. CDR3 sequence (DNA): TGTGCCAGCAGCTTGGGGCAGTCACGCGGCTACACCTTC.

The chain combines TRBV4-2 with TRBJ2-2; 10 bases align to TRBD2. The CDR3 totals 18 residues. With V trimmed by 0 bases and J by 4 bases, 8 bases remained unmatched. CDR1 and CDR2 from the germline V gene are LGHNA and YNFKEQ. The CDR3 DNA reads TGTGCCAGCAGCCAAGACTTCAGCGGGGGGGCTGGCACCGGGGAGCTGTTTTTT. Residues: CASSQDFSGGAGTGELFF.

The chain combines TRBV7-3 with TRBJ2-2; TRBD1 matches at 10 bases. Losses at the gene ends were 5 bases for V and 4 bases for J; bases not matched to a gene: 7. The length of the CDR3 is 16 residues. Germline CDR1 reads SGHTA; CDR2 reads FQGTGA. In nucleotides, the CDR3 is TGTGCCAGCAGCCCCCAGACAGGGGGCTTCACCGGGGAGCTGTTTTTT. Amino acid sequence: CASSPQTGGFTGELFF.

This clone occurred once. This chain joins TRBV5-6 and TRBJ1-6, with 8 bases identical to TRBD1. The ends lost 3 bases at V and 6 bases at J; junction bases unmatched: 2. The CDR3 has 14 amino acids. Germline V CDR1 and CDR2: SGHDT, YYEEEE. CDR3 coding DNA: TGTGCCAGCAGCTCTGGACAGGGTAATTCACCCCTCCACTTT. Protein sequence: CASSSGQGNSPLHF.

This clone was counted a single time. V and J are TRBV18 and TRBJ1-3; D might be TRBD1 (5 bases). V was clipped by 3 bases and J by 0 bases, with 9 bases between them. Germline assignment: CDR1 KGHSH and CDR2 LQKENI. The CDR3 consists of 15 residues. CDR3 loop: CASSPTDISGNTIYF. CDR3 coding DNA: TGTGCCAGCTCACCGACGGACATCTCTGGAAACACCATATATTTT.

The chain employs TRBV27 and TRBJ1-2; 8 bases line up with TRBD1. This CDR3 has 13 amino acids. J gave up 3 bases and V 6 bases, and 3 bases lay outside the gene matches. Germline V gene sequence: CDR1 MNHEY, CDR2 SMNVEV (reference sequence). This chain's CDR3 is CASSKQGDYGYTF. The CDR3 DNA reads TGTGCCAGCAGCAAACAGGGGGACTATGGCTACACCTTC.

This chain links TRBV19 with TRBJ2-7, with D unclear. Deletions cut 4 bases from V and 2 bases from J, with 6 bases between. Germline V gene lookup returns CDR1 LNHDA and CDR2 SQIVND (reference sequence). This CDR3 has 12 amino acids. CDR3 nucleotide sequence: TGTGCCAGTAGTACCACAACCTACGAGCAGTACTTC. This codes for CASSTTTYEQYF.

V usage is TRBV19 and J usage is TRBJ1-2; a weak D match, TRBD1 (6 bases). The CDR3 is made up of 15 amino acids. Germline lookup yields CDR1 LNHDA and CDR2 SQIVND (reference sequence). Trimming left V 5 bases short and J 6 bases short, with 19 bases between. The CDR3 loop reads CASSHRRTEIDGYTF. In nucleotides, the CDR3 is TGTGCCAGTAGTCACCGTAGGACAGAGATTGATGGCTACACCTTC.

This clone was found a few times. The chain is built from TRBV4-3 and TRBJ2-1; possibly TRBD2 for D (5 bases). The CDR3 loop spans 15 amino acids. The germline V and J ends were trimmed by 0 bases and 5 bases, with 11 bases remaining between them. Germline CDR1 LGHNA, CDR2 YSLEER. The CDR3 loop is CASSQERLPNNEQFF. CDR3 nucleotide sequence: TGCGCCAGCAGCCAAGAGAGACTACCTAACAATGAGCAGTTCTTC.

This clone was detected a few times. This chain links TRBV6-1 with TRBJ1-3; 9 bases are shared with TRBD1. The germline V gene encodes CDR1 MNHNS and CDR2 SASEGT. The length of the CDR3 is 15 residues. The junction had 3 bases not matched to a gene; V was cut back by 2 bases and J by 4 bases. CDR3 nucleotide sequence: TGTGCCAGCAGTGAACCTGGGACAGGGGGAAACACCATATATTTT. Its translation is CASSEPGTGGNTIYF.

V usage is TRBV2 and J usage is TRBJ2-5; TRBD1 might be the D (5 bases). Matching the DNA end better, TRBJ2-7 makes the J call doubtful. The CDR3 has 14 residues. Looked up from germline, CDR1 is SNHLY and CDR2 is FYNNEI. CDR3 loop: CASRVTVSSYEQYF. Here the CDR3 DNA reads TGTGCCAGCAGAGTGACAGTAAGCTCCTACGAGCAGTACTTC.

This chain connects TRBV6-5 to TRBJ2-7, with 8 positions matching TRBD2. This CDR3 contains 16 residues. The V and J ends lost 0 bases and 6 bases, in that order; junction bases with no gene match: 10. Germline assignment: CDR1 MNHEY and CDR2 SVGAGI. The CDR3 loop reads CASSYSLSSGSREQYF. The CDR3 DNA reads TGTGCCAGCAGTTACTCGTTAAGCAGCGGGAGTCGCGAGCAGTACTTC.